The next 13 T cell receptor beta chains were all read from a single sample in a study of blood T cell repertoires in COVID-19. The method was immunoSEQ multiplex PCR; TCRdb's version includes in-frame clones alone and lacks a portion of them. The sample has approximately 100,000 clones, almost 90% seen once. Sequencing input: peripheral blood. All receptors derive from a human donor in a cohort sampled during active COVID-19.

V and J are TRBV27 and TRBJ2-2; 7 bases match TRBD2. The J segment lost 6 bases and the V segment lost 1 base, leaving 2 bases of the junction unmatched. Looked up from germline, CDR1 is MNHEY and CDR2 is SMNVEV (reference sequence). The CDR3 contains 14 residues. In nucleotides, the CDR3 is TGTGCCAGCAGTTTATGGGGAGGGGCCGGGGAGCTGTTTTTT. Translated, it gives CASSLWGGAGELFF.

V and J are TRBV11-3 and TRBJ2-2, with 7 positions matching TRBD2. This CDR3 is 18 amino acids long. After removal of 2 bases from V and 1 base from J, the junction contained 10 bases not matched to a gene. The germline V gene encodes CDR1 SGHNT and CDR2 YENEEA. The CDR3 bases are TGTGCCAGCAGCTTAACCCCTAACGGGAGGCGGAACACCGGGGAGCTGTTTTTT. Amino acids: CASSLTPNGRRNTGELFF.

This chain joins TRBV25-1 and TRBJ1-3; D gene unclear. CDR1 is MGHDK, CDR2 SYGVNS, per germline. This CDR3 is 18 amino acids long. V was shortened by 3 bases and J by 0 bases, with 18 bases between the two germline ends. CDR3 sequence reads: CASSDPSGRRSSGNTIYF. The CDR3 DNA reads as TGTGCCAGCAGTGACCCCAGCGGCCGGAGGAGCTCTGGAAACACCATATATTTT.

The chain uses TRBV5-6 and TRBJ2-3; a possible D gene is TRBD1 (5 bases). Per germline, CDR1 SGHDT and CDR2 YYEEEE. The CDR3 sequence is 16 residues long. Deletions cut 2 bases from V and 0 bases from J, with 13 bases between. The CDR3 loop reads CASSFGTGASTDTQYF. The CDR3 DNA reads TGTGCCAGCAGCTTTGGCACAGGAGCTAGCACAGATACGCAGTATTTT.

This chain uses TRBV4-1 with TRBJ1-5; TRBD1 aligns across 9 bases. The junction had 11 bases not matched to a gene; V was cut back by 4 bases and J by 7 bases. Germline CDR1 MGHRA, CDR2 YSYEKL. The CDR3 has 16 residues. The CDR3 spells CASSPRTGELGQPQHF. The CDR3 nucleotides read TGCGCCAGCAGCCCACGGACAGGGGAACTAGGGCAGCCCCAGCATTTT.

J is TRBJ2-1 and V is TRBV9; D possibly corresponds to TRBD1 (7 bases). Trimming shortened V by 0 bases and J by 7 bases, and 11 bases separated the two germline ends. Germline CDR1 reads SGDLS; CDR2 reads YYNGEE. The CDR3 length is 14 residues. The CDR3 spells CASSVAGDRNEQFF. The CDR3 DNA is TGTGCCAGCAGCGTAGCGGGGGACAGAAATGAGCAGTTCTTC.

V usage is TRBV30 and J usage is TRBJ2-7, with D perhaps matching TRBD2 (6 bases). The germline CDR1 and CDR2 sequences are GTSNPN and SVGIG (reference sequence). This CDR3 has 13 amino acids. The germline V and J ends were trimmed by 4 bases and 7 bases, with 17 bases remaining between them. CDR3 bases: TGTGCCTGGACCCGACCCCCGGCGGGGGAGCAGTACTTC. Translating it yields CAWTRPPAGEQYF.

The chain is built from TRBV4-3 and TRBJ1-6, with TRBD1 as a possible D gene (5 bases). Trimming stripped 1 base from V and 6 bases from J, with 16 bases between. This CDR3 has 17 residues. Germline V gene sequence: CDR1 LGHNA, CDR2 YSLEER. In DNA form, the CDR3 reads TGCGCCAGCAGCCAAGTTGCGTGGGATAGGGGTAATTCACCCCTCCACTTT. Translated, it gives CASSQVAWDRGNSPLHF.

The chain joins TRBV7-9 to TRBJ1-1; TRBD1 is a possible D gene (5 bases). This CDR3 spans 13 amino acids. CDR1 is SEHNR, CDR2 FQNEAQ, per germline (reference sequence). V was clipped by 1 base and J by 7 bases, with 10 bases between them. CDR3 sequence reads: CASSLGGVSEAFF. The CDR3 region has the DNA TGTGCCAGCAGCTTAGGGGGGGTCAGTGAAGCTTTCTTT.

The CDR3 nucleotides are TGTGCCAGCAGCCCTAGCGGGGGGCCGGAGACCCAGTACTTC. Amino acids: CASSPSGGPETQYF. The rearrangement uses TRBV7-3 and TRBJ2-5; 11 nucleotides line up with TRBD2. The CDR3 extends over 14 amino acids. CDR1 and CDR2 from the germline V gene are SGHTA and FQGTGA. V shed 5 bases and J 5 bases; nucleotides not matched to a gene: 4.

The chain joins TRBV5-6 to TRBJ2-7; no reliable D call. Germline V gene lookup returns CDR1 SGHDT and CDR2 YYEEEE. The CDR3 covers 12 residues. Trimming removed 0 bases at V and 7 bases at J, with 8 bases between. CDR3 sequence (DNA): TGTGCCAGCAGCTTGGGCGCTACGGAGCAGTACTTC. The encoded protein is CASSLGATEQYF.

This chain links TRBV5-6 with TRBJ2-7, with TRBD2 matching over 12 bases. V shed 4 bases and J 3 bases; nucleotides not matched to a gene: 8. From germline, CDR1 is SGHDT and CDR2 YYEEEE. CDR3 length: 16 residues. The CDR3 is CASSLEGLAGYYEQYF. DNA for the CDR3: TGTGCCAGCAGCCTGGAGGGACTAGCGGGTTACTACGAGCAGTACTTC.

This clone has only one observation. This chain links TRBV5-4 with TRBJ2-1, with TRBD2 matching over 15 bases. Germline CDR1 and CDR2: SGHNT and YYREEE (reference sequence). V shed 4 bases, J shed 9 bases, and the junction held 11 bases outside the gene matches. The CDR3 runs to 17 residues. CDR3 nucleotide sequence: TGTGCCAGCAGCCAGGGACTAGCGGGAGGTGTGGTCAGTGAGCAGTTCTTC. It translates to CASSQGLAGGVVSEQFF.